Listed below are T cell receptor beta chains from one sample, sequenced in a study of spatial heterogeneity in lung cancer. TCRdb re-called the 5' RACE reads through MiXCR, storing one row per CDR3 protein. Among approximately 27,000 distinct CDR3 sequences, under 7% were seen once, and the ten largest hold around 21%. The sequences come from PBMCs, collected at follow-up. These receptors were collected from a male donor with early-stage non-small cell lung cancer. CDR3s include the opening cysteine and the closing phenylalanine or tryptophan. The D gene is left open where the match is weak. Where a row states a size, it is once, few, many or the class of an expanded clone; other rows omit it.

V gene,clone size,J gene,D gene,CDR3 protein,CDR3 DNA
TRBV15,many,TRBJ1-1,TRBD1,CATSRDRQGSTEAFF,TGTGCCACCAGCAGAGACCGACAGGGAAGCACTGAAGCTTTCTTT
TRBV7-3,many,TRBJ2-1,-,CASSLDGTEQFF,TGTGCCAGCAGCTTAGACGGGACTGAGCAGTTCTTC
TRBV10-3,many,TRBJ1-1,-,CAIKGNTEAFF,TGTGCCATCAAGGGAAACACTGAAGCTTTCTTT
TRBV6-2/TRBV6-3,many,TRBJ2-1,-,CASSYGDPSYNEQFF,TGTGCCAGCAGTTACGGGGACCCATCCTACAATGAGCAGTTCTTC
TRBV14,-,TRBJ1-2,-,CASSQDFYGYTF,TGTGCCAGCAGCCAAGACTTCTATGGCTACACCTTC
TRBV5-1,many,TRBJ2-1,-,CASSLSLAGNNEQFF,TGCGCCAGCAGCTTGAGTCTAGCTGGGAACAATGAGCAGTTCTTC
TRBV6-6,many,TRBJ1-5,-,CASKNTDGNQPQHF,TGTGCCAGCAAAAACACCGACGGCAATCAGCCCCAGCATTTT
TRBV6-5,-,TRBJ1-1,-,CASTRAVGYGGTEAFF,TGTGCCAGCACCCGAGCGGTGGGGTATGGGGGCACTGAAGCTTTCTTT
TRBV29-1,few,TRBJ1-6,-,CLEEINSPLHF,TGTTTGGAGGAGATTAATTCACCCCTCCACTTT
TRBV6-4,many,TRBJ2-5,-,CATPAGRQETQYF,TGTGCCACCCCTGCGGGGCGGCAAGAGACCCAGTACTTC
TRBV20-1,-,TRBJ2-3,TRBD2,CSARAGTSVGASTDTQYF,TGCAGTGCTAGAGCCGGGACTAGCGTTGGAGCTAGCACAGATACGCAGTATTTT
TRBV19,few,TRBJ2-7,-,CASRGIGASYEQYF,TGTGCCAGTAGGGGGATTGGGGCCTCCTACGAGCAGTACTTC
TRBV20-1,many,TRBJ2-7,TRBD1,CSARETGVEQYF,TGCAGTGCTAGGGAAACAGGGGTCGAGCAGTACTTC
TRBV7-3,many,TRBJ2-2,-,CASSLIFTTGELFF,TGTGCCAGCAGCTTAATCTTTACCACCGGGGAGCTGTTTTTT
TRBV15,many,TRBJ2-1,TRBD1,CATIRDRGTGERQFF,TGTGCCACCATCCGGGACAGGGGTACCGGGGAGCGGCAGTTCTTC
TRBV7-9,many,TRBJ1-4,-,CASSLLAGNEKLFF,TGTGCCAGCAGCTTACTCGCGGGAAATGAAAAACTGTTTTTT
TRBV5-4,many,TRBJ2-7,-,CASSLETEGYEQYF,TGTGCCAGCAGCTTGGAAACAGAAGGCTACGAGCAGTACTTC
TRBV7-9,-,TRBJ1-1,-,CASSFDGVTEAFF,TGTGCCAGCAGCTTTGACGGGGTGACTGAAGCTTTCTTT
TRBV23-1,few,TRBJ2-4,-,CASSQPLNPRGLLAKNIQYF,TGCGCCAGCAGTCAACCCCTCAACCCAAGGGGACTTTTAGCCAAAAACATTCAGTACTTC
TRBV5-6,few,TRBJ1-6,TRBD1,CASSPRGQGYSPLHF,TGTGCCAGCAGCCCACGGGGACAGGGGTATTCACCCCTCCACTTT
TRBV4-1,many,TRBJ2-6,-,CASSQASSGANVLTF,TGCGCCAGCAGCCAAGCGAGCTCTGGGGCCAACGTCCTGACTTTC
TRBV30,many,TRBJ2-7,TRBD1,CAWRGQGAHEQYF,TGTGCCTGGAGGGGACAGGGGGCCCACGAGCAGTACTTC
TRBV14,many,TRBJ1-1,-,CASSKRGQNTEAFF,TGTGCCAGCAGCAAGCGGGGGCAGAACACTGAAGCTTTCTTT
TRBV16,many,TRBJ2-1,-,CASSRRLNEQFF,TGTGCCAGCAGCCGACGGTTGAATGAGCAGTTCTTC
TRBV20-1,-,TRBJ2-7,-,CSATGDSSYEQYF,TGCAGTGCCACGGGCGACAGCTCCTACGAGCAGTACTTC
TRBV19,many,TRBJ2-3,TRBD2,CASSTLAGVGADTQYF,TGTGCCAGTAGCACACTAGCGGGAGTGGGGGCAGATACGCAGTATTTT
TRBV12-3/TRBV12-4,many,TRBJ1-2,-,CASSLQLDGGGYTF,TGTGCCAGCAGTTTACAACTTGATGGGGGTGGCTACACCTTC
TRBV20-1,many,TRBJ2-2,-,CSARDSDPNTGELFF,TGCAGTGCTAGAGACTCTGATCCGAACACCGGGGAGCTGTTTTTT